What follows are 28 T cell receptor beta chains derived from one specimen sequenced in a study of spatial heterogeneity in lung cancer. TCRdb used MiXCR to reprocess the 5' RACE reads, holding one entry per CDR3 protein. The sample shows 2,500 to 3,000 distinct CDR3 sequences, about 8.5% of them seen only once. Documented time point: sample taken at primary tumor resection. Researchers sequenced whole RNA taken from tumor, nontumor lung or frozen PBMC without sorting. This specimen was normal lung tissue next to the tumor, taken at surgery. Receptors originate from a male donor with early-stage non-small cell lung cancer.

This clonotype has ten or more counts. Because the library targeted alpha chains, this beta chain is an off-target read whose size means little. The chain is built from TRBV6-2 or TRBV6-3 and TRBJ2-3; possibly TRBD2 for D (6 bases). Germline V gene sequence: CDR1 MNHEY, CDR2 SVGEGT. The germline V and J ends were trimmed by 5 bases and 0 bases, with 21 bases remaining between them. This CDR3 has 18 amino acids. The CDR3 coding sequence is TGTGCCAGCAGTCAACTACGGGGGAGGACCTCTAGCACAGATACGCAGTATTTT. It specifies CASSQLRGRTSSTDTQYF.

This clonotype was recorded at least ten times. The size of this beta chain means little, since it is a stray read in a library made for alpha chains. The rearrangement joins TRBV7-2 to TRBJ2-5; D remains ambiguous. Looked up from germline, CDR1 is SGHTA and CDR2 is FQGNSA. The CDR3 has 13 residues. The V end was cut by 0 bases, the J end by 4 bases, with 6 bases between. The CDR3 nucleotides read TGTGCCAGCAGCTTAGCTCTTCGAGAGACCCAGTACTTC. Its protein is CASSLALRETQYF.

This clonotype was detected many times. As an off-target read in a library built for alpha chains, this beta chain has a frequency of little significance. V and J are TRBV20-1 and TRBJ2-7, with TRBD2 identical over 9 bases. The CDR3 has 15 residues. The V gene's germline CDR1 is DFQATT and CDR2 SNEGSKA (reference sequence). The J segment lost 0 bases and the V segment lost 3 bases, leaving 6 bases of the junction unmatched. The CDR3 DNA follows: TGCAGTGCTAGGCGGCCTAGCGGGGACTCCTACGAGCAGTACTTC. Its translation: CSARRPSGDSYEQYF.

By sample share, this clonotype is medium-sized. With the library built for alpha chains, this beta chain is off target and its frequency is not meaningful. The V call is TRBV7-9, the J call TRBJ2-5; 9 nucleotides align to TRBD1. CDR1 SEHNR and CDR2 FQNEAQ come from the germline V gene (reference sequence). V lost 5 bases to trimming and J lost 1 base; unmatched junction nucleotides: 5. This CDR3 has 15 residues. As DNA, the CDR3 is TGTGCCAGCAGCGCGGGGACAGGGTTCCAAGAGACCCAGTACTTC. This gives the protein CASSAGTGFQETQYF.

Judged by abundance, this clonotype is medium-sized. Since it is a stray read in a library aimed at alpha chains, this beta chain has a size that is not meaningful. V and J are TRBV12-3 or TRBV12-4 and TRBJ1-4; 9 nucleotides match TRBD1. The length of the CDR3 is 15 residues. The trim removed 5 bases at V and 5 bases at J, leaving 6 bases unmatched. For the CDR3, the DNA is TGTGCCAGCAGTCCACCGGGACAGGGCAATGAAAAACTGTTTTTT. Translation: CASSPPGQGNEKLFF.

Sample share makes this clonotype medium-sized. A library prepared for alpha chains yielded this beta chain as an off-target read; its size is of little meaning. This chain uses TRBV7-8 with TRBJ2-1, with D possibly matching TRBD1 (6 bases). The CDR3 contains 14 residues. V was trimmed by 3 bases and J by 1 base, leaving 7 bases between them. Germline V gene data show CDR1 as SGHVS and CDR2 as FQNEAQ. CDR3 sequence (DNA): TGTGCCAGCAGCTTGCAGGGGTCCTACAATGAGCAGTTCTTC. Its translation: CASSLQGSYNEQFF.

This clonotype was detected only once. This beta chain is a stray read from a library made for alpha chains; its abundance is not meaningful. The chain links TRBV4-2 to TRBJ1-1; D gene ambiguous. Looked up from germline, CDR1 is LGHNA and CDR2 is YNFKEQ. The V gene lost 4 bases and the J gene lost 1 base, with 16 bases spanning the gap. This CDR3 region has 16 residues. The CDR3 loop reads CASSPSFGWSNTEAFF. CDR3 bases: TGTGCCAGCAGCCCGTCGTTCGGCTGGTCGAACACTGAAGCTTTCTTT.

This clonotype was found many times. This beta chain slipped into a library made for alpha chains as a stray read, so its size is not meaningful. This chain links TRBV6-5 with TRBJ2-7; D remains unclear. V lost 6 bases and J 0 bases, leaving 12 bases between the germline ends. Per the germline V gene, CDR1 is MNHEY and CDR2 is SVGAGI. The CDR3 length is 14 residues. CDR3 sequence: CASRRNVLSYEQYF. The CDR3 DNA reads TGTGCCAGCAGGAGAAACGTGCTCTCCTACGAGCAGTACTTC.

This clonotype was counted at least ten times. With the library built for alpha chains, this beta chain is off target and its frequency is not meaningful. The CDR3 nucleotides are TGCAGTGCTAGAGCGCGGGGACTAGCGGCCTACGAGCAGTACTTC. This sequence encodes CSARARGLAAYEQYF. V gene TRBV20-1 combines with J gene TRBJ2-7; 11 positions agree with TRBD2. Per the germline V gene, CDR1 is DFQATT and CDR2 is SNEGSKA (reference sequence). This CDR3 is built from 15 residues. V shed 1 base, J shed 2 bases, and the junction held 4 bases outside the gene matches.

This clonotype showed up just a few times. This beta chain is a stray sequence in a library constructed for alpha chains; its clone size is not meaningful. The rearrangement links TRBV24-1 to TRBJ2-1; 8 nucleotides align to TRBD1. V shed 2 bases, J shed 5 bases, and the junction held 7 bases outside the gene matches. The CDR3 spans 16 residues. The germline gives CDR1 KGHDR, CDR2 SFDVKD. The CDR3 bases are TGTGCCACCAGTGATTCGAGAACAGGGGGTGACAATGAGCAGTTCTTC. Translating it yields CATSDSRTGGDNEQFF.

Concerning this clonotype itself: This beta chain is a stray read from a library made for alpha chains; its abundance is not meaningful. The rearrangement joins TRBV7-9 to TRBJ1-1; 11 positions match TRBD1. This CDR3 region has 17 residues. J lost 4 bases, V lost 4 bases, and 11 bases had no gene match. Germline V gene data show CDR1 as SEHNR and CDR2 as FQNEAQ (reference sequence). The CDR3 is CASSYTHVGTGGTEAFF. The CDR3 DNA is TGTGCCAGCAGCTATACTCACGTTGGGACAGGGGGCACTGAAGCTTTCTTT.

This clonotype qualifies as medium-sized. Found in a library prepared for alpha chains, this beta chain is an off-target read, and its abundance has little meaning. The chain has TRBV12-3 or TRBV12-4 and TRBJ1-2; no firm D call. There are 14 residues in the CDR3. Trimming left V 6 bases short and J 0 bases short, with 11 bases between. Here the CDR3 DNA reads TGTGCCAGCAGCGCTCGAAGAGCTAACTATGGCTACACCTTC. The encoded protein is CASSARRANYGYTF.

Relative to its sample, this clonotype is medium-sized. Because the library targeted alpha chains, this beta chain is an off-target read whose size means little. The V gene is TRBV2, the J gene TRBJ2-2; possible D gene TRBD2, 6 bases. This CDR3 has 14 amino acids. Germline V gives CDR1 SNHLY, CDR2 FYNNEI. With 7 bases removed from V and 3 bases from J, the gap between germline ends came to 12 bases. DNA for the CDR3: TGTGCCAGCAAAGGGGACTTGGACACCGGGGAGCTGTTTTTT. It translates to CASKGDLDTGELFF.

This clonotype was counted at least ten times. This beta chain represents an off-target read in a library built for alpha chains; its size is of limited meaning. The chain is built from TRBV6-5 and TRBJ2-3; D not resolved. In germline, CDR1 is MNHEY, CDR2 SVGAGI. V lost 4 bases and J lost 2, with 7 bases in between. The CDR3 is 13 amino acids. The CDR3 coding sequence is TGTGCCAGCAGTTTAAGTTTCACAGATACGCAGTATTTT. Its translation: CASSLSFTDTQYF.

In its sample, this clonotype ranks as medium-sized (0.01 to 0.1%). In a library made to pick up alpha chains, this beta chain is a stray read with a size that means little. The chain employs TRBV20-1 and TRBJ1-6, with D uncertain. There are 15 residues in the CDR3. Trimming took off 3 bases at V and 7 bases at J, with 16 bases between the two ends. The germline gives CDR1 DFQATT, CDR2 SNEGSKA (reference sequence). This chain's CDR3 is CSARVGGRRNSPLHF. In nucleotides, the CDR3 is TGCAGTGCTAGGGTCGGTGGCAGACGGAATTCACCCCTCCACTTT.

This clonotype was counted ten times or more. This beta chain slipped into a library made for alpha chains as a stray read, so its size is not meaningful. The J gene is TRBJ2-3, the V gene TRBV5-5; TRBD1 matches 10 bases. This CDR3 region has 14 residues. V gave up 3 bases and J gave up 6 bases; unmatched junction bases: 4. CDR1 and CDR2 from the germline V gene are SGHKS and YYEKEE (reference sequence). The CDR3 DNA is TGTGCCAGCAGCTGGGACAGGGGTTCGGATACGCAGTATTTT. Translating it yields CASSWDRGSDTQYF.

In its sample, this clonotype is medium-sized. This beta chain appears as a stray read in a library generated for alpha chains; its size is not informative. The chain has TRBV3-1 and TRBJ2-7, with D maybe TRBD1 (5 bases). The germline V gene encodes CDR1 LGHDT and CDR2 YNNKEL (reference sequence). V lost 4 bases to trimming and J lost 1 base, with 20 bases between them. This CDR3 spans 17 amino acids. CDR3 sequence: CASSPSPARTRSYEQYF. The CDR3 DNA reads TGTGCCAGCAGCCCGTCTCCAGCTAGGACACGTTCCTACGAGCAGTACTTC.

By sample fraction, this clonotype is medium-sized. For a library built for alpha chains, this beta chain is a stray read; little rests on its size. The CDR3 nucleotides are TGCGCCAGCAGTACCCAGAAGCTCACAGATACGCAGTATTTT. Residues: CASSTQKLTDTQYF. The V call is TRBV10-2, the J call TRBJ2-3; D is undetermined. The CDR3 covers 14 residues. Trimming stripped 5 bases from V and 2 bases from J, with 11 bases between. The germline gives CDR1 WSHSY, CDR2 SAAADI.

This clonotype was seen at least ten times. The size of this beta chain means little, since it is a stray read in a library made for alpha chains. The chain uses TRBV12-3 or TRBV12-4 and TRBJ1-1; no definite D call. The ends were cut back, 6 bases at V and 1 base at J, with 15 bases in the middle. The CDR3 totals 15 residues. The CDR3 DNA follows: TGTGCCAGCAGCGAGAGCAGGCGGGGGAACACTGAAGCTTTCTTT. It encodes CASSESRRGNTEAFF.

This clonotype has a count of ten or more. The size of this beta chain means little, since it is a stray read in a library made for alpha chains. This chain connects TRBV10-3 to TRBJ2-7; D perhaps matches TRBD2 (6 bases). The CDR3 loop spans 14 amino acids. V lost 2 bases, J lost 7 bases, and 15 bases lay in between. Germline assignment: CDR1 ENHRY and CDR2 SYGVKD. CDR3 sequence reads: CAISEQSSAGEQYF. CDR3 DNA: TGTGCCATCAGTGAGCAGTCTAGCGCAGGGGAGCAGTACTTC.

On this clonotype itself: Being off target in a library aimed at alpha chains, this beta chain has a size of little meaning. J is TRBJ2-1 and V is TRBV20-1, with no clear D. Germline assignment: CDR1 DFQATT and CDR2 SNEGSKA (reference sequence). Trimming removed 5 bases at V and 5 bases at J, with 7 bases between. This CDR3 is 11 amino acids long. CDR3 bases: TGCAGTGCTCCCAGGAACAATGAGCAGTTCTTC. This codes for CSAPRNNEQFF.

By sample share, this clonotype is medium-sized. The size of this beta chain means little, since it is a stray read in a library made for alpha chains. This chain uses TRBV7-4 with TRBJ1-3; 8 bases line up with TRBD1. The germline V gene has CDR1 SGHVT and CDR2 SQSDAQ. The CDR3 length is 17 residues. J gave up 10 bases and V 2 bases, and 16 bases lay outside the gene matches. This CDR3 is CASSLSDRGVLPRTIYF. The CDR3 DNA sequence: TGTGCCAGCAGCTTATCCGACAGGGGCGTCCTACCGAGGACCATATATTTT.

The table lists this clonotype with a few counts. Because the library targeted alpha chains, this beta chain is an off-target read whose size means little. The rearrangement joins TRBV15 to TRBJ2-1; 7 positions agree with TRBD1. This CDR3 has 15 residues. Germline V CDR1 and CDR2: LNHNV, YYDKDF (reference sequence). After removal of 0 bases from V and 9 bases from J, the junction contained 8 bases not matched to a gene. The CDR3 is CATSRDLHRGSEQFF. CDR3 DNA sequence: TGTGCCACCAGCAGAGATTTGCACAGGGGAAGTGAGCAGTTCTTC.

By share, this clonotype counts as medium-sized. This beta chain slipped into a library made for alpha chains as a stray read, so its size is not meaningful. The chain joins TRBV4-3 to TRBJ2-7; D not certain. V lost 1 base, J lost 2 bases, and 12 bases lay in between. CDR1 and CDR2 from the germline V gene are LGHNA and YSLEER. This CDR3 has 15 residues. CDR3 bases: TGCGCCAGCAGCCAAGTACCCCAGACTCCCTACGAGCAGTACTTC. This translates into CASSQVPQTPYEQYF.

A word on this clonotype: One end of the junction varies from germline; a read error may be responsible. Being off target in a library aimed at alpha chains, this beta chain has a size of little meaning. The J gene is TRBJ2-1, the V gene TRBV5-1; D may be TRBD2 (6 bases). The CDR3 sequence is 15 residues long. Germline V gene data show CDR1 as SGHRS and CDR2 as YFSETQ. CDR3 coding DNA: TGCGCCAGCAGCTTTGGTACTAGCTCCCACAATGAGCAGTTCTTC. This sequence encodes CASSFGTSSHNEQFF.

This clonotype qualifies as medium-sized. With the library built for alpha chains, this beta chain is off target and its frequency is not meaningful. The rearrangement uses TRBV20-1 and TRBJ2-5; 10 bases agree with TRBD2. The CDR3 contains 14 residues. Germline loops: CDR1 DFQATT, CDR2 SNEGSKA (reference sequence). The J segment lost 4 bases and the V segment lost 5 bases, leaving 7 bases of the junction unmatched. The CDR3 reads CSASTSGVLETQYF. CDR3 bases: TGCAGTGCTTCTACTAGCGGGGTATTAGAGACCCAGTACTTC.

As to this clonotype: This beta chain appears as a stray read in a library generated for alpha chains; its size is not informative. CDR3 amino acids: CSADPPDRAGHGYTF. DNA for the CDR3: TGCAGTGCTGACCCCCCGGACAGGGCCGGCCATGGCTACACCTTC. The gene calls are TRBV20-1 and TRBJ1-2; TRBD1 agrees at 8 bases. V gave up 5 bases and J gave up 6 bases; unmatched junction bases: 14. Germline CDR1 and CDR2: DFQATT and SNEGSKA (reference sequence). CDR3 length equals 15 residues.

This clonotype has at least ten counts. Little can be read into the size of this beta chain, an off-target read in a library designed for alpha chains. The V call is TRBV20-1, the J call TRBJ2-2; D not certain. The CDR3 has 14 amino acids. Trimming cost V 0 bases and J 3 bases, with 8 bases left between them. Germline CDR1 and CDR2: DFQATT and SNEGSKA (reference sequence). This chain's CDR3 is CSARDIDHTGELFF. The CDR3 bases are TGCAGTGCTAGAGATATCGACCACACCGGGGAGCTGTTTTTT.